This T cell receptor (beta chain) was documented in a study of graft-versus-host responses after intestinal transplantation. The wider study: Those transplanted obtained multivisceral, liver-intestinal, or isolated intestinal grafts.

In regard to this clone: The antigen is unknown.

Study-level points and caveats: Among recipient marrow samples, GvH clones were found; some appeared first in ileum or blood. Circulating GvH clone levels at their peak were associated with HvG declines (early post-transplant). Within the allografts of patients who had graft-donor T cell macrochimerism, graft-versus-host to host-versus-graft clonal ratios were high.

Sequencing was performed with immunoSEQ multiplex PCR; in TCRdb, only in-frame clones are kept and a portion is missing. The sample consists of tens of thousands of clones, roughly 91% of them appearing once. This CDR3 spans 15 amino acids. The germline V gene has CDR1 KGHSH and CDR2 LQKENI. Trimming took 5 bases from V and 5 from J, leaving 17 bases between them. The specimen was unstimulated CD8+ T cells sorted from spleen or lymph node cells, collected before intestinal transplant. J is TRBJ2-3 and V is TRBV18, with D possibly matching TRBD1 (6 bases). The receptor's source is a human donor who received an intestinal transplant. In nucleotides, the CDR3 is TGTGCCAGCTCAACGACGCAGGGGTTGGGAGATACGCAGTATTTT. Its protein product is CASSTTQGLGDTQYF.